The 27 T cell receptor beta chains presented below share a single source sample, sequenced in a study of cytomegalovirus exposure and HLA in healthy donors. Primers for the PCR totalled 60 Vbeta and 13 Jbeta. Data came from immunoSEQ multiplex PCR; TCRdb stores just in-frame clones and leaves some out. The data show 200,000 to 300,000 clones, around 80% seen once. Sequencing was done on a sample of PBMCs. The receptors shown here come from a middle-aged woman in good health and CMV-seropositive.

This chain links TRBV27 with TRBJ2-1, with TRBD2 matching over 11 bases. This CDR3 spans 15 amino acids. V was clipped by 7 bases and J by 9 bases; unmatched bases: 11. The germline V gene encodes CDR1 MNHEY and CDR2 SMNVEV (reference sequence). The CDR3: CASKPQLAGAGEQFF. The CDR3 nucleotides are TGTGCCAGCAAACCCCAACTAGCGGGAGCTGGTGAGCAGTTCTTC.

The chain joins TRBV7-8 to TRBJ2-7; TRBD1 aligns across 9 bases. V was pared by 1 base and J by 3 bases, with 4 bases of the junction left unmatched. The germline gives CDR1 SGHVS, CDR2 FQNEAQ. This CDR3 spans 15 amino acids. The DNA of the CDR3 is TGTGCCAGCAGCTTAGGACAGGGGGTCGTCTACGAGCAGTACTTC. Its protein product is CASSLGQGVVYEQYF.

The chain carries TRBV6-4 and TRBJ1-6; tentative D call: TRBD1 (6 bases). Trimming shortened V by 0 bases and J by 7 bases, and 10 bases separated the two germline ends. This CDR3 spans 15 amino acids. The germline V gene encodes CDR1 MRHNA and CDR2 SNTAGT. DNA for the CDR3: TGTGCCAGCAGTGACTCGAGGCAGGGGAATTCACCCCTCCACTTT. This sequence encodes CASSDSRQGNSPLHF.

The V and J genes are TRBV5-4 and TRBJ2-5, with 10 positions matching TRBD2. Germline values: CDR1 SGHNT, CDR2 YYREEE (reference sequence). Losses at the gene ends were 3 bases for V and 5 bases for J; bases not matched to a gene: 7. This CDR3 has 15 amino acids. This chain's CDR3 is CASSSPASGGETQYF. The CDR3 DNA follows: TGTGCCAGCAGCTCCCCGGCTAGCGGGGGTGAGACCCAGTACTTC.

The rearrangement joins TRBV7-2 to TRBJ1-2, with 7 bases fitting TRBD1. Trimming at V came to 5 bases and at J to 8 bases, leaving 14 bases not matched to a gene. Germline CDR1 is SGHTA and CDR2 is FQGNSA. The CDR3 sequence is 15 residues long. CDR3 amino acids: CASSARDSPPGGYTF. CDR3 DNA: TGTGCCAGCAGCGCTCGGGACAGCCCTCCGGGAGGCTACACCTTC.

The chain employs TRBV5-1 and TRBJ2-3; perhaps TRBD2 as D (6 bases). With 0 bases removed from V and 3 bases from J, the gap between germline ends came to 14 bases. Per the germline V gene, CDR1 is SGHRS and CDR2 is YFSETQ. The CDR3 has 16 amino acids. This CDR3 reads CASSLVGDRGTDTQYF. For the CDR3, the DNA is TGCGCCAGCAGCTTGGTGGGGGACCGGGGGACAGATACGCAGTATTTT.

The chain recombines TRBV7-9 with TRBJ2-7; tentatively, D is TRBD2 (7 bases). CDR3 length: 12 residues. V lost 4 bases to trimming and J lost 6 bases, with 10 bases between them. Per germline, CDR1 SEHNR and CDR2 FQNEAQ (reference sequence). CDR3 sequence: CASSSAGAEQYF. CDR3 bases: TGTGCCAGCAGCTCGGCGGGGGCCGAGCAGTACTTC. Drawing the rest from reference TRBV7-9 and TRBJ2-7, the complete variable domain is DTGVSQNPRHKITKRGQNVTFRCDPISEHNRLYWYRQTLGQGPEFLTYFQNEAQLEKSRLLSDRFSAERPKGSFSTLEIQRTEQGDSAMYLCASSSAGAEQYFGPGTRLTVT.

This chain connects TRBV7-2 to TRBJ2-3, with 11 nucleotides matching TRBD2. In germline, CDR1 is SGHTA, CDR2 FQGNSA. V lost 5 bases to trimming and J lost 1 base; unmatched junction nucleotides: 5. The CDR3 is 16 amino acids. The CDR3 sequence is CASSNPGLAGTDTQYF. For the CDR3, the DNA is TGTGCCAGCAGCAACCCGGGACTAGCGGGCACAGATACGCAGTATTTT.

In DNA, the CDR3 is TGTGCCATCAGTGGACAGGGTTCCTACGAGCAGTACTTC. It yields the protein CAISGQGSYEQYF. The rearrangement joins TRBV10-3 to TRBJ2-7, with 7 bases fitting TRBD1. CDR1 ENHRY and CDR2 SYGVKD come from the germline V gene. CDR3 size: 13 residues. V lost 4 bases to trimming and J lost 1 base; unmatched junction nucleotides: 1.

The sample holds one count of this clone. The gene calls are TRBV10-3 and TRBJ2-1; 8 nucleotides line up with TRBD1. The germline V gene encodes CDR1 ENHRY and CDR2 SYGVKD. This CDR3 has 14 amino acids. With V trimmed by 4 bases and J by 10 bases, 9 bases remained unmatched. The CDR3: CAISAPLTGDEQFF. The CDR3 region has the DNA TGTGCCATCAGTGCCCCCTTGACAGGGGACGAGCAGTTCTTC.

The rearrangement links TRBV18 to TRBJ2-3; D remains ambiguous. The V and J ends lost 2 bases and 0 bases respectively, with 9 bases between them. The CDR3 is 15 residues long. Germline loops: CDR1 KGHSH, CDR2 LQKENI. Here the CDR3 reads CASSPEVISTDTQYF. CDR3 DNA sequence: TGTGCCAGCTCACCAGAGGTCATTAGCACAGATACGCAGTATTTT.

This clone was seen only once. This chain links TRBV9 with TRBJ2-6; TRBD2 matches 14 bases. V was pared by 3 bases and J by 2 bases, with 4 bases of the junction left unmatched. The germline gives CDR1 SGDLS, CDR2 YYNGEE. This CDR3 is built from 18 residues. The CDR3 sequence: CASSAGTSGSPGANVLTF. The CDR3 nucleotides are TGTGCCAGCAGCGCCGGGACTAGCGGGAGTCCTGGGGCCAACGTCCTGACTTTC.

This clone appeared once. The V gene is TRBV7-9, the J gene TRBJ1-1; no reliable D call. V lost 2 bases, J lost 2 bases, and 12 bases lay in between. Germline CDR1 reads SEHNR; CDR2 reads FQNEAQ (reference sequence). CDR3 length: 15 residues. The CDR3 nucleotides are TGTGCCAGCAGCTTAAATGGCGGAGCCAACACTGAAGCTTTCTTT. Its protein product is CASSLNGGANTEAFF.

Only one count was recorded for this clone. V is TRBV5-1 and J is TRBJ2-5, with 14 bases aligning to TRBD2. This CDR3 is 18 amino acids long. Per the germline V gene, CDR1 is SGHRS and CDR2 is YFSETQ. V shed 1 base and J 1 base; nucleotides not matched to a gene: 6. CDR3 protein: CASSLHRTSGGSQETQYF. DNA of the CDR3: TGCGCCAGCAGCTTGCACCGGACTAGCGGGGGGTCCCAAGAGACCCAGTACTTC.

V and J are TRBV4-2 and TRBJ1-1, with unresolved D. The CDR3 length is 15 residues. Trimming shortened V by 0 bases and J by 1 base, and 9 bases separated the two germline ends. Germline V gene data show CDR1 as LGHNA and CDR2 as YNFKEQ. The CDR3 spells CASSQDNGKNTEAFF. The CDR3 bases are TGTGCCAGCAGCCAAGACAATGGCAAGAACACTGAAGCTTTCTTT.

The chain links TRBV19 to TRBJ1-1; possibly TRBD1 for D (5 bases). The germline gives CDR1 LNHDA, CDR2 SQIVND (reference sequence). This CDR3 spans 12 amino acids. With 9 bases removed from V and 5 bases from J, the gap between germline ends came to 13 bases. CDR3 region: CASDTGTTEAFF. Written as DNA, the CDR3 is TGTGCCAGCGACACGGGGACTACTGAAGCTTTCTTT.

This chain links TRBV27 with TRBJ2-7; 13 bases agree with TRBD2. The CDR3 totals 15 residues. After removal of 6 bases from V and 3 bases from J, the junction contained 5 bases not matched to a gene. The germline gives CDR1 MNHEY, CDR2 SMNVEV (reference sequence). CDR3 residues: CASSRRTSGSYEQYF. CDR3 DNA sequence: TGTGCCAGCAGCCGAAGGACTAGCGGGAGCTACGAGCAGTACTTC.

V and J are TRBV6-1 and TRBJ1-2; 9 nucleotides line up with TRBD1. The trim removed 0 bases at V and 5 bases at J, leaving 10 bases unmatched. CDR3 length: 17 amino acids. Germline CDR1 is MNHNS and CDR2 is SASEGT. The CDR3 region is CASSEAGSQGATYGYTF. CDR3 sequence (DNA): TGTGCCAGCAGTGAAGCGGGTTCACAGGGGGCCACGTATGGCTACACCTTC.

V is TRBV6-1 and J is TRBJ1-6; the D gene is possibly TRBD1 (6 bases). V was clipped by 10 bases and J by 5 bases, with 18 bases between them. Germline CDR1 reads MNHNS; CDR2 reads SASEGT. The CDR3 sequence is 15 residues long. CDR3 protein: CAIQGDGGDNSPLHF. DNA for the CDR3: TGTGCCATCCAGGGAGATGGGGGCGATAATTCACCCCTCCACTTT.

V gene TRBV7-9 combines with J gene TRBJ1-6; D remains unclear. This CDR3 contains 12 residues. The germline CDR1 and CDR2 sequences are SEHNR and FQNEAQ (reference sequence). V was cut by 5 bases and J by 7 bases, with 6 bases left in between. In nucleotides, the CDR3 is TGTGCCAGCAGCCGCACAAATTCACCCCTCCACTTT. Protein sequence: CASSRTNSPLHF.

V is TRBV2 and J is TRBJ2-7; D might be TRBD2 (7 bases). The length of the CDR3 is 15 residues. Germline CDR1 and CDR2: SNHLY and FYNNEI. V lost 1 base to trimming and J lost 2 bases, with 12 bases between them. CDR3 coding DNA: TGTGCCAGCAGTGAAGGTCTGGGGGGGCCCTACGAGCAGTACTTC. It specifies CASSEGLGGPYEQYF.

V is TRBV30 and J is TRBJ2-3; D might be TRBD2 (6 bases). Trimming stripped 3 bases from V and 2 bases from J, with 18 bases between. CDR1 is GTSNPN, CDR2 SVGIG, per germline (reference sequence). There are 16 residues in the CDR3. The DNA of the CDR3 is TGTGCCTGGAGAAGGCGGACGGGAGCGCTCACAGATACGCAGTATTTT. Protein product: CAWRRRTGALTDTQYF.

The count of this clone is one. The chain is built from TRBV2 and TRBJ1-2; D is unclear. Germline V lookup: CDR1 SNHLY, CDR2 FYNNEI. CDR3 size: 15 residues. Trimming took 3 bases from V and 8 from J, leaving 19 bases between them. The CDR3 reads CASSESTATPVGYTF. CDR3 in DNA: TGTGCCAGCAGTGAGAGTACAGCCACCCCGGTCGGCTACACCTTC.

This chain links TRBV29-1 with TRBJ2-3, with TRBD1 as a possible D gene (6 bases). The CDR3 has 11 amino acids. Germline lookup yields CDR1 SQVTM and CDR2 ANQGSEA. V dropped 8 bases and J dropped 4 bases, with 10 bases sitting between them. The CDR3 DNA is TGCAGCCTACAGGGTCCAGATACGCAGTATTTT. Protein product: CSLQGPDTQYF.

The gene calls are TRBV9 and TRBJ2-3; possibly TRBD2 for D (5 bases). This CDR3 is 15 amino acids long. Trimming removed 4 bases from V and 4 bases from J, with 16 bases in between. Germline values: CDR1 SGDLS, CDR2 YYNGEE. The CDR3 is CASSPSGLASDTQYF. The CDR3 DNA is TGTGCCAGCAGCCCCTCCGGACTGGCCTCAGATACGCAGTATTTT. The complete variable domain, with remaining parts taken from reference TRBV9 and TRBJ2-3, reads DSGVTQTPKHLITATGQRVTLRCSPRSGDLSVYWYQQSLDQGLQFLIQYYNGEERAKGNILERFSAQQFPDLHSELNLSSLELGDSALYFCASSPSGLASDTQYFGPGTRLTVL.

The chain recombines TRBV9 with TRBJ1-4; D unclear. This CDR3 region has 16 residues. Germline V gene lookup returns CDR1 SGDLS and CDR2 YYNGEE. Trimming cost V 4 bases and J 4 bases, with 17 bases left between them. The CDR3 here is CASSPSPRGYNEKLFF. The CDR3 coding sequence is TGTGCCAGCAGCCCTAGTCCTAGAGGGTATAATGAAAAACTGTTTTTT.

The gene calls are TRBV7-2 and TRBJ2-1, with D unresolved. Trimming cost V 6 bases and J 4 bases, with 7 bases left between them. CDR1 is SGHTA, CDR2 FQGNSA, per germline. The CDR3 has 12 residues. CDR3 residues: CASRSHYNEQFF. The CDR3 DNA follows: TGTGCCAGCAGGAGCCATTACAATGAGCAGTTCTTC.